The 6 T cell receptor beta chains below were found in one sample sequenced in a study of OX40 agonist ivuxolimab in advanced cancers. Sequencing was performed with immunoSEQ multiplex PCR; in TCRdb, only in-frame clones are kept and a portion is missing. The sample lists about 69,000 clones; roughly nine tenths were seen once. The sample here was CD4+ or CD8+ T cells sorted from blood, taken in a trial of the OX40 agonist ivuxolimab. These receptors all stem from an adult with an advanced solid tumor such as melanoma, head and neck, liver or kidney cancer.

The J gene is TRBJ2-5, the V gene TRBV6-5; no clear D gene. CDR1 is MNHEY and CDR2 is SVGAGI in the germline V gene. The V end lost 0 bases, the J end lost 7 bases, and 15 bases lay between the germline ends. This CDR3 is 15 amino acids long. CDR3 sequence (DNA): TGTGCCAGCAGTTACTCAGGGAAAATCCCCGGGACCCAGTACTTC. Protein product: CASSYSGKIPGTQYF.

The chain recombines TRBV18 with TRBJ2-2; 13 bases align to TRBD2. V lost 8 bases and J lost 6; bases outside the gene matches: 6. The germline CDR1 and CDR2 sequences are KGHSH and LQKENI. This CDR3 has 15 residues. As DNA, the CDR3 is TGTGCCAGCCCACGGACTAGCGGGAGCTCCGGGGAGCTGTTTTTT. This gives the protein CASPRTSGSSGELFF.

The V and J genes are TRBV7-8 and TRBJ2-6, with a possible D match to TRBD1 (5 bases). V lost 5 bases and J lost 0, with 17 bases in between. The CDR3 consists of 18 residues. The germline CDR1 and CDR2 sequences are SGHVS and FQNEAQ. CDR3 loop: CASSRTGRAPSGANVLTF. As DNA, the CDR3 is TGTGCCAGCAGCCGAACGGGCAGGGCTCCCTCTGGGGCCAACGTCCTGACTTTC.

The chain recombines TRBV5-6 with TRBJ2-7, with TRBD1 identical over 7 bases. CDR3 size: 15 residues. Germline V CDR1 and CDR2: SGHDT, YYEEEE. The V and J ends lost 0 bases and 0 bases, in that order; junction bases with no gene match: 3. DNA of the CDR3: TGTGCCAGCAGCTTGGCCCGACAGGGCTCCTACGAGCAGTACTTC. This encodes CASSLARQGSYEQYF.

This chain uses TRBV21-1 with TRBJ2-5; TRBD1 is the table's D call, not checked against the DNA. TRBV21-1 counts as a pseudogene. The CDR3 is 14 amino acids. The CDR3 DNA reads TGTGCCAGCAGGGACAGGGGGTACCAAGAGACCCAGTACTTC. Translated: CASRDRGYQETQYF.

V usage is TRBV5-4 and J usage is TRBJ1-2; D is possibly TRBD1 (5 bases). Trimming removed 4 bases from V and 6 bases from J, with 16 bases in between. This CDR3 is 14 amino acids long. CDR1 is SGHNT and CDR2 is YYREEE in the germline V gene (reference sequence). This chain's CDR3 is CASSPADSLNGYTF. The CDR3 DNA is TGTGCCAGCAGCCCCGCTGACAGCCTCAATGGCTACACCTTC.